The entry below describes one TCR beta chain. The target antigen is unknown. This sample was taken from a study of cytomegalovirus exposure and HLA in healthy donors. Researchers ran the PCR with 60 Vbeta and 13 Jbeta primers. The method was immunoSEQ multiplex PCR; TCRdb's version includes in-frame clones alone and lacks a portion of them. This table holds 85,000 to 100,000 clones, 55% to 75% found once. The V gene's germline CDR1 is MGHRA and CDR2 YSYEKL. The CDR3 length is 15 residues. V dropped 4 bases and J dropped 4; count of bases not matched to a gene: 4. Study results and caveats: The Asian-associated ancestry cluster reportedly had fewer N-insertions than the approximately 630-donor mean in a later analysis. V- and J-gene trimming in TCR beta was tied to a missense DCLRE1C variant by an analysis performed later.

The sequencing sample was made of PBMCs. The origin of this receptor is a man aged 60 to 69 in good health and CMV-seronegative. The V gene is TRBV4-1, the J gene TRBJ1-6, with 7 bases lining up with TRBD1. CDR3 sequence: CASSRPGQYNSPLHF. The CDR3 DNA follows: TGCGCCAGCAGCCGGCCGGGACAGTATAATTCACCCCTCCACTTT.